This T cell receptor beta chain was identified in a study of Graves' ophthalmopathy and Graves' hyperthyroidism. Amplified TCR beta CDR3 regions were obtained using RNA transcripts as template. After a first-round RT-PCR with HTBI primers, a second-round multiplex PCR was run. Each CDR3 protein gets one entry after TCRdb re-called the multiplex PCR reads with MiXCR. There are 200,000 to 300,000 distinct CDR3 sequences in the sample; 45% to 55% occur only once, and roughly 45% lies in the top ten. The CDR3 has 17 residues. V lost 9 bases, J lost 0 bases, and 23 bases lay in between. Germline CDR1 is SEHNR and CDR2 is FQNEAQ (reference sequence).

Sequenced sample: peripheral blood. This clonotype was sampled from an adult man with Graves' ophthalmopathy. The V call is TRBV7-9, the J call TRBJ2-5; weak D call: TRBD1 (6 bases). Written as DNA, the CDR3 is TGTGCCAGTAGTACAGGACGGGACACTAGGTACCAAGAGACCCAGTACTTC. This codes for CASSTGRDTRYQETQYF.